The 31 T cell receptor beta chains reported below all come from one sample, sequenced in a study of blood T cell repertoires in COVID-19. Data came from immunoSEQ multiplex PCR; TCRdb stores just in-frame clones and leaves some out. The sample includes around 140,000 clones, 87% of them seen just once. The sample comprised PBMCs or T cells enriched from blood (not recorded which). These receptors were taken from a man aged 60 to 69 who had recovered from COVID-19.

This sequence joins TRBV2 and TRBJ1-2; 8 bases are a match to TRBD1. V lost 9 bases to trimming and J lost 4 bases; unmatched junction nucleotides: 4. This CDR3 is built from 12 residues. Per the germline V gene, CDR1 is SNHLY and CDR2 is FYNNEI. The CDR3 protein is CASPGGAYGYTF. CDR3 DNA: TGTGCCAGTCCAGGGGGCGCCTATGGCTACACCTTC.

This chain connects TRBV2 to TRBJ1-2; 10 nucleotides agree with TRBD1. The CDR3 length is 13 residues. Germline loops: CDR1 SNHLY, CDR2 FYNNEI. The J segment lost 6 bases and the V segment lost 7 bases, leaving 5 bases of the junction unmatched. CDR3: CASKRDRGNGYTF. CDR3 coding DNA: TGTGCCAGCAAGCGGGACAGGGGCAATGGCTACACCTTC.

V usage is TRBV20-1 and J usage is TRBJ1-2; no reliable D call. Trimming left V 8 bases short and J 8 bases short, with 12 bases between. Germline CDR1 DFQATT, CDR2 SNEGSKA (reference sequence). The CDR3 loop spans 10 amino acids. CDR3 DNA sequence: TGCAGTCCATACGAGTCCGGCTACACCTTC. Translation: CSPYESGYTF.

The rearrangement uses TRBV28 and TRBJ1-2, with D uncertain. CDR1 and CDR2 from the germline V gene are MDHEN and SYDVKM. V was trimmed by 4 bases and J by 6 bases, leaving 18 bases between them. The CDR3 has 15 residues. The CDR3 loop is CASSSLGERADGYTF. CDR3 nucleotide sequence: TGTGCCAGCAGTTCCCTCGGGGAAAGGGCGGATGGCTACACCTTC.

This chain joins TRBV29-1 and TRBJ1-3; the D gene is possibly TRBD1 (6 bases). This CDR3 contains 14 residues. Germline CDR1 reads SQVTM; CDR2 reads ANQGSEA. The V gene lost 0 bases and the J gene lost 2 bases, with 8 bases spanning the gap. The CDR3 coding sequence is TGCAGCGTTGAAGATTCAGGGGCTGGAAACACCATATATTTT. It yields the protein CSVEDSGAGNTIYF. Looking up the rest from reference TRBV29-1 and TRBJ1-3 gives the full variable domain: SAVISQKPSRDICQRGTSLTIQCQVDSQVTMMFWYRQQPGQSLTLIATANQGSEATYESGFVIDKFPISRPNLTFSTLTVSNMSPEDSSIYLCSVEDSGAGNTIYFGEGSWLTVV.

The chain employs TRBV5-4 and TRBJ1-4, with 11 bases fitting TRBD1. The trim removed 4 bases at V and 1 base at J, leaving 3 bases unmatched. The germline V gene has CDR1 SGHNT and CDR2 YYREEE (reference sequence). The CDR3 totals 16 residues. This CDR3 reads CASSVGTGGTNEKLFF. The CDR3, as DNA: TGTGCCAGCAGCGTCGGGACAGGGGGAACTAATGAAAAACTGTTTTTT.

The chain employs TRBV5-1 and TRBJ1-1, with 7 nucleotides matching TRBD1. This CDR3 comprises 15 residues. V lost 1 base, J lost 1 base, and 4 bases stayed unmatched. Germline-derived CDR1 and CDR2 are SGHRS and YFSETQ. CDR3 bases: TGCGCCAGCAGCTTGTTGTCAGGGGGGAACACTGAAGCTTTCTTT. This sequence encodes CASSLLSGGNTEAFF.

This chain uses TRBV7-2 with TRBJ2-5, with D unclear. CDR1 and CDR2 (germline): SGHTA, FQGNSA. The CDR3 extends over 13 amino acids. The germline V and J ends were trimmed by 0 bases and 5 bases, with 7 bases remaining between them. CDR3 residues: CASSLASHETQYF. The CDR3 DNA follows: TGTGCCAGCAGCTTAGCTAGCCACGAGACCCAGTACTTC.

V is TRBV29-1 and J is TRBJ1-2; 8 nucleotides agree with TRBD1. The germline gives CDR1 SQVTM, CDR2 ANQGSEA. Trimming cost V 4 bases and J 13 bases; bases outside gene matches: 8. This CDR3 spans 11 amino acids. The CDR3 is CSVGSGQAPTF. CDR3 in DNA: TGCAGCGTTGGGTCGGGACAGGCTCCCACCTTC. Filled out from reference TRBV29-1 and TRBJ1-2, the complete variable domain reads SAVISQKPSRDICQRGTSLTIQCQVDSQVTMMFWYRQQPGQSLTLIATANQGSEATYESGFVIDKFPISRPNLTFSTLTVSNMSPEDSSIYLCSVGSGQAPTFGSGTRLTVV.

This clone was observed once. CDR3 nucleotide sequence: TGTGCCAGCAGCACCCGGACAGGGGCGATGAAAATGCCGCGCGGGAAACTGTTTTTT. This gives the protein CASSTRTGAMKMPRGKLFF. The chain employs TRBV5-6 and TRBJ1-4; 9 positions match TRBD1. Germline V gene sequence: CDR1 SGHDT, CDR2 YYEEEE. The CDR3 totals 19 residues. Unmatched junction bases numbered 24, after V lost 4 bases and J lost 11 bases.

The chain employs TRBV19 and TRBJ1-5; a possible D gene is TRBD1 (6 bases). The V end lost 10 bases, the J end lost 4 bases, and 20 bases lay between the germline ends. The CDR3 covers 15 residues. Per germline, CDR1 LNHDA and CDR2 SQIVND (reference sequence). This CDR3 is CATRDRPGRNQPQHF. DNA for the CDR3: TGTGCCACCCGAGACAGGCCGGGAAGAAATCAGCCCCAGCATTTT.

The chain joins TRBV7-3 to TRBJ1-1, with D unresolved. Germline-derived CDR1 and CDR2 are SGHTA and FQGTGA. Trimming stripped 2 bases from V and 0 bases from J, with 4 bases between. The CDR3 loop spans 13 amino acids. CDR3 sequence reads: CASSLFMNTEAFF. CDR3 bases: TGTGCCAGCAGCTTATTCATGAACACTGAAGCTTTCTTT. Based on the CDR3 plus reference TRBV7-3 and TRBJ1-1, the full variable domain is GAGVSQTPSNKVTEKGKYVELRCDPISGHTALYWYRQSLGQGPEFLIYFQGTGAADDSGLPNDRFFAVRPEGSVSTLKIQRTERGDSAVYLCASSLFMNTEAFFGQGTRLTVV.

The V gene is TRBV5-1, the J gene TRBJ2-3; D gene unclear. Trimming removed 4 bases from V and 4 bases from J, with 16 bases in between. Germline CDR1 reads SGHRS; CDR2 reads YFSETQ. The CDR3 has 15 residues. The CDR3 region has the DNA TGCGCCAGCAGCCCCCGGTCATCCCCCCCAGATACGCAGTATTTT. Amino acids: CASSPRSSPPDTQYF.

V is TRBV25-1 and J is TRBJ1-2; 7 bases match TRBD1. Per the germline V gene, CDR1 is MGHDK and CDR2 is SYGVNS. V gave up 4 bases and J gave up 5 bases; unmatched junction bases: 4. CDR3 length: 13 residues. CDR3 sequence reads: CASSVTGVYGYTF. The CDR3 coding sequence is TGTGCCAGCAGTGTTACAGGGGTGTATGGCTACACCTTC.

This chain connects TRBV2 to TRBJ2-7, with D perhaps matching TRBD2 (6 bases). The CDR3 is 12 amino acids. V was clipped by 8 bases and J by 2 bases, with 10 bases between them. Germline V gene data show CDR1 as SNHLY and CDR2 as FYNNEI. The CDR3 here is CASGRTPYEQYF. CDR3 bases: TGTGCCAGCGGGAGGACTCCCTACGAGCAGTACTTC.

The chain carries TRBV4-2 and TRBJ2-7; D is perhaps TRBD2 (7 bases). The V gene's germline CDR1 is LGHNA and CDR2 YNFKEQ. The CDR3 length is 15 residues. Between the trimmed V and J ends, which lost 1 base and 4 bases, there was a span of 14 bases. The CDR3 reads CASSQGEGHTYEQYF. In DNA form, the CDR3 reads TGTGCCAGCAGCCAAGGGGAGGGACATACTTACGAGCAGTACTTC.

This clone was recorded a few times. This chain joins TRBV3-1 (or the pseudogene TRBV3-2) and TRBJ2-7, with TRBD2 matching 8 bases. CDR3 size: 13 residues. V lost 4 bases to trimming and J lost 12 bases; unmatched junction nucleotides: 11. Germline V lookup: CDR1 LGHDT, CDR2 YNNKEL (reference sequence). The CDR3 loop reads CASSLLAGNPSYF. CDR3 DNA: TGTGCCAGCAGCCTATTAGCGGGGAATCCATCGTACTTC.

This rearrangement joins TRBV28 to TRBJ1-5; the D gene is possibly TRBD1 (5 bases). The CDR3 contains 14 residues. With 4 bases removed from V and 1 base from J, the gap between germline ends came to 8 bases. The germline gives CDR1 MDHEN, CDR2 SYDVKM. DNA for the CDR3: TGTGCCAGCAGTTCAGGGTACAGCAATCAGCCCCAGCATTTT. Protein: CASSSGYSNQPQHF. Full variable domain (missing parts from reference TRBV28 and TRBJ1-5): DVKVTQSSRYLVKRTGEKVFLECVQDMDHENMFWYRQDPGLGLRLIYFSYDVKMKEKGDIPEGYSVSREKKERFSLILESASTNQTSMYLCASSSGYSNQPQHFGDGTRLSIL.

This sequence joins TRBV24-1 and TRBJ2-1; 7 bases match TRBD1. The CDR3 consists of 15 residues. Germline assignment: CDR1 KGHDR and CDR2 SFDVKD. Trimming removed 7 bases from V and 2 bases from J; junction bases left unmatched: 7. The CDR3 loop reads CATSSRDSAYNEQFF. The DNA of the CDR3 is TGTGCCACCAGCAGTCGGGACAGCGCCTACAATGAGCAGTTCTTC.

The chain joins TRBV5-4 to TRBJ2-1; maybe TRBD2 (5 bases). This CDR3 comprises 15 residues. Germline CDR1 and CDR2: SGHNT and YYREEE (reference sequence). V was trimmed by 6 bases and J by 5 bases, leaving 18 bases between them. As DNA, the CDR3 is TGTGCCAGCACCATGGAGGTGGCTGGGAACAATGAGCAGTTCTTC. This translates into CASTMEVAGNNEQFF.

This chain joins TRBV30 and TRBJ1-1; tentative D call: TRBD1 (6 bases). Germline-derived CDR1 and CDR2 are GTSNPN and SVGIG (reference sequence). The V end was cut by 3 bases, the J end by 4 bases, with 15 bases between. CDR3 length: 14 residues. CDR3 coding DNA: TGTGCCTGGAGGGGGACACGAAGGCGCACTGAAGCTTTCTTT. Residues: CAWRGTRRRTEAFF.

The chain joins TRBV19 to TRBJ2-2; D is ambiguous. The germline V gene encodes CDR1 LNHDA and CDR2 SQIVND (reference sequence). The CDR3 length is 14 residues. Trimming removed 2 bases at V and 1 base at J, with 5 bases between. The CDR3 is CASSINGNTGELFF. CDR3 coding DNA: TGTGCCAGTAGTATAAACGGGAACACCGGGGAGCTGTTTTTT.

This clone appeared once. The V gene is TRBV18, the J gene TRBJ1-3; D perhaps matches TRBD1 (5 bases). Germline V gene sequence: CDR1 KGHSH, CDR2 LQKENI. CDR3 length equals 16 residues. V dropped 3 bases and J dropped 0 bases, with 12 bases sitting between them. CDR3 residues: CASSPLDSPSGNTIYF. CDR3 coding DNA: TGTGCCAGCTCACCCTTAGACAGCCCCTCTGGAAACACCATATATTTT.

This CDR3 reads CASSFRTAYGYTF. CDR3 sequence (DNA): TGTGCCAGCAGTTTCAGGACAGCGTATGGCTACACCTTC. The J gene is TRBJ1-2, the V gene TRBV6-5, with D possibly matching TRBD1 (6 bases). This CDR3 contains 13 residues. V dropped 4 bases and J dropped 5 bases, with 11 bases sitting between them. Germline V gene sequence: CDR1 MNHEY, CDR2 SVGAGI.

This chain joins TRBV4-2 and TRBJ2-7; D might be TRBD2 (6 bases). The CDR3 spans 15 residues. Trimming shortened V by 0 bases and J by 6 bases, and 15 bases separated the two germline ends. CDR1 and CDR2 (germline): LGHNA, YNFKEQ. The CDR3 coding sequence is TGTGCCAGCAGCCAAGAGGCTAGCGCGAAAACCGAGCAGTACTTC. Amino acid sequence: CASSQEASAKTEQYF.

The chain employs TRBV9 and TRBJ1-4; no clear D gene. The CDR3 length is 14 residues. The germline CDR1 and CDR2 sequences are SGDLS and YYNGEE. Trimming took off 4 bases at V and 4 bases at J, with 11 bases between the two ends. CDR3 protein: CASSSTEGNEKLFF. CDR3 nucleotides: TGTGCCAGCAGCAGCACAGAAGGTAATGAAAAACTGTTTTTT.

This sequence joins TRBV12-3 or TRBV12-4 and TRBJ1-2; D is possibly TRBD1 (5 bases). Between the trimmed V and J ends, which lost 3 bases and 7 bases, there was a span of 12 bases. The CDR3 totals 13 residues. CDR3 in amino acids: CASSFIGEGGYTF. The DNA for the CDR3 is TGTGCCAGCAGTTTTATAGGGGAGGGTGGCTACACCTTC.

The V gene is TRBV7-6, the J gene TRBJ2-1; 13 nucleotides agree with TRBD2. The germline V gene has CDR1 SGHVS and CDR2 FNYEAQ. With V trimmed by 5 bases and J by 7 bases, 8 bases remained unmatched. The CDR3 is 16 amino acids. The CDR3, as DNA: TGTGCCAGCAGCAGTGGACTAGCGGGAGCGCGGAATGAGCAGTTCTTC. Encoded protein: CASSSGLAGARNEQFF.

V gene TRBV29-1 combines with J gene TRBJ2-5, with D unclear. The CDR3 contains 13 residues. Germline V CDR1 and CDR2: SQVTM, ANQGSEA. Trimming took 6 bases from V and 1 from J, leaving 12 bases between them. The CDR3 loop reads CSVPGPVQETQYF. The CDR3 bases are TGCAGCGTACCTGGGCCCGTCCAAGAGACCCAGTACTTC.

Details on this clone: The junction departs from the called germline gene at one end, perhaps through a read error. The chain uses TRBV5-8 and TRBJ2-4; a possible D gene is TRBD1 (5 bases). Germline CDR1 SGHTS, CDR2 YDEGEE. The CDR3 loop spans 13 amino acids. The CDR3 sequence is CASSLLQGYGGFF. The DNA of the CDR3 is TGTGCCAGCAGCTTGTTGCAGGGATATGGCGGCTTCTTC.

The chain has TRBV5-1 and TRBJ2-7; no firm D call. In germline, CDR1 is SGHRS, CDR2 YFSETQ. This CDR3 is 11 amino acids long. V lost 5 bases and J lost 3, with 6 bases in between. The CDR3 DNA sequence: TGCGCCAGCAGGGGCAACTACGAGCAGTACTTC. It yields the protein CASRGNYEQYF. Supplemented by reference TRBV5-1 and TRBJ2-7, the full variable domain reads KAGVTQTPRYLIKTRGQQVTLSCSPISGHRSVSWYQQTPGQGLQFLFEYFSETQRNKGNFPGRFSGRQFSNSRSEMNVSTLELGDSALYLCASRGNYEQYFGPGTRLTVT.